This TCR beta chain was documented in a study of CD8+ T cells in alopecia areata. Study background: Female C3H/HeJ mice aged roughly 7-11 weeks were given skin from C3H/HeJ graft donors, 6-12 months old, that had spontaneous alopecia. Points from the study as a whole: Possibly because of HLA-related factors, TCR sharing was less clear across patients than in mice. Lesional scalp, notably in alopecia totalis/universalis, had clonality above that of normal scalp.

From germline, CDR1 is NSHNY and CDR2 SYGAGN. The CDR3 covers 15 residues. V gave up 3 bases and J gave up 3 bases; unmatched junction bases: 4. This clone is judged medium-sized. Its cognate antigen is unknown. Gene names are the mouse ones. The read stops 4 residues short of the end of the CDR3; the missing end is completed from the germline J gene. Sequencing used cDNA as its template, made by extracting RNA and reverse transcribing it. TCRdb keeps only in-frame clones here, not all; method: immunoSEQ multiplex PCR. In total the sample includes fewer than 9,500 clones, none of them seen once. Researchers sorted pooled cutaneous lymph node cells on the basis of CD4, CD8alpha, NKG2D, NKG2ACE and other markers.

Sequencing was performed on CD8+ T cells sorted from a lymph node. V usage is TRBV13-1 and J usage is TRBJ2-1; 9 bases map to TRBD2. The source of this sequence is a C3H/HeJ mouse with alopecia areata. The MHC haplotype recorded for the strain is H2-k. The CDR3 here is CASSARTGVYAEQFF. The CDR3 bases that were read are TGTGCCAGCAGTGCCCGGACTGGGGTCTATGCT.